This TCR beta chain was identified in a study of blood T cell repertoires in COVID-19. Study-wide background: Spain, Italy and the United States supplied samples that represented acute and convalescent COVID-19. In each case, the material was cDNA or gDNA derived from T cells, B-cell-depleted T cells, or PBMCs.

Clones were sequenced by immunoSEQ multiplex PCR, and TCRdb holds only the in-frame ones, with some missing. This table has around 150,000 clones, approximately 80% appearing once. Everyone who took part was roughly 18 to 89 years old, and they came from about 25 US areas. Assignments of participants to cohorts depended upon their own reported clinical history. This CDR3 comprises 15 residues. Germline V gene sequence: CDR1 SEHNR, CDR2 FQNEAQ (reference sequence). V was pared by 5 bases and J by 4 bases, with 6 bases of the junction left unmatched. Sequenced input: PBMCs or T cells enriched from blood (not recorded which). The sequence was obtained from a woman aged 55-70 years who had recovered from COVID-19. The V and J genes are TRBV7-9 and TRBJ2-1; 9 nucleotides align to TRBD2. The CDR3, as DNA: TGTGCCAGCAGCCCACGCGGGGGGGGATACAATGAGCAGTTCTTC. Its translation: CASSPRGGGYNEQFF.